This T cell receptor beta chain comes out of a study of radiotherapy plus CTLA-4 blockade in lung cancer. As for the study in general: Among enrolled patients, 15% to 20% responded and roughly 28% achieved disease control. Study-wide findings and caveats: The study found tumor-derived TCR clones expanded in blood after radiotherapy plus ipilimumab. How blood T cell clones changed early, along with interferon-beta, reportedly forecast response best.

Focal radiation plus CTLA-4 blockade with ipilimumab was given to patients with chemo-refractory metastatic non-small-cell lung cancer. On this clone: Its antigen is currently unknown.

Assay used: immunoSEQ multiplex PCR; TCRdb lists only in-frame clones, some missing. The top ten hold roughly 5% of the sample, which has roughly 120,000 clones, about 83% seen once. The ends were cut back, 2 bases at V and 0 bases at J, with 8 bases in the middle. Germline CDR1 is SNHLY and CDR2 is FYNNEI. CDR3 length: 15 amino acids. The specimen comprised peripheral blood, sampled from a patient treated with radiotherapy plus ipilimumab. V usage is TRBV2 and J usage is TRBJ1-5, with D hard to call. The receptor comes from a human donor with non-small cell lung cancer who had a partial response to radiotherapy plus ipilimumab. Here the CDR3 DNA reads TGTGCCAGCAGTGAAAGCCCATATAGCAATCAGCCCCAGCATTTT. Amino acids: CASSESPYSNQPQHF.